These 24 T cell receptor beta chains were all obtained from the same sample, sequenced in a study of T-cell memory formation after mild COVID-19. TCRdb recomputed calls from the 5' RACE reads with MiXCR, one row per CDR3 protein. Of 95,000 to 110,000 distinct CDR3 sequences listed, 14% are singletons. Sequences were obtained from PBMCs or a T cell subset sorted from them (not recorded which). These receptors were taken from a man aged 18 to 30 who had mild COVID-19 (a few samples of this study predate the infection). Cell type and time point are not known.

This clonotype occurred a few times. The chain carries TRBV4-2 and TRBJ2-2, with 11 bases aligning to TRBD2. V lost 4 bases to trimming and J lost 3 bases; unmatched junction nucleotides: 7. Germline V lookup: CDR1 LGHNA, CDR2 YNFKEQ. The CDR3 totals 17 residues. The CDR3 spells CASSPAGLAVDTGELFF. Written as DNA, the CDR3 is TGTGCCAGCAGCCCGGCGGGACTAGCGGTAGACACCGGGGAGCTGTTTTTT.

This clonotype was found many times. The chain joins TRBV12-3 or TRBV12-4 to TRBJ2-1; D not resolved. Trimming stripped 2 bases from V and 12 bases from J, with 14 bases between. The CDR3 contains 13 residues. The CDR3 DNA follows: TGTGCCAGCAGTTTATCAGGCGTCCTGGGGCAGTTCTTC. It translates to CASSLSGVLGQFF.

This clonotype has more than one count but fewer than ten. The CDR3 sequence: CASSWDRAYEQYV. The CDR3 DNA sequence: TGTGCCAGCAGCTGGGACAGGGCCTACGAGCAGTACGTC. The chain employs TRBV11-1 and TRBJ2-7; 9 nucleotides line up with TRBD1. J was trimmed by 2 bases and V by 4 bases; bases with no gene match: 0. The CDR3 contains 13 residues. Germline loops: CDR1 SGHAT, CDR2 FQDESV (reference sequence).

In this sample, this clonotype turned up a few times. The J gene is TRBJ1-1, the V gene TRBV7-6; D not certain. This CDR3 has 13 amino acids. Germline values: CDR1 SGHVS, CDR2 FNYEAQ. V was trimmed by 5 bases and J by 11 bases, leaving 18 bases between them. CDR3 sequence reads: CASSAATQGWAFF. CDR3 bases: TGTGCCAGCAGCGCAGCCACCCAAGGGTGGGCTTTCTTT.

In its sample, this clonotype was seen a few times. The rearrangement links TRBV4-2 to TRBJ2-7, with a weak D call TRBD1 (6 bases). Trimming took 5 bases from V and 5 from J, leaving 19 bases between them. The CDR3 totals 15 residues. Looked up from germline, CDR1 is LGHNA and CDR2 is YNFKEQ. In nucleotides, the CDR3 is TGTGCCAGCAGCGACCCCAGGGGACCGGGTAACGAGCAGTACTTC. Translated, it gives CASSDPRGPGNEQYF.

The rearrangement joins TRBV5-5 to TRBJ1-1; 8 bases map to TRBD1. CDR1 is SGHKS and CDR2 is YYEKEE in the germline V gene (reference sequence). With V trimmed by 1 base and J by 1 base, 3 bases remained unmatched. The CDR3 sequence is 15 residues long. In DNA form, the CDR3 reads TGTGCCAGCAGCTTGAAGACAGGGGAGAACACTGAAGCTTTCTTT. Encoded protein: CASSLKTGENTEAFF.

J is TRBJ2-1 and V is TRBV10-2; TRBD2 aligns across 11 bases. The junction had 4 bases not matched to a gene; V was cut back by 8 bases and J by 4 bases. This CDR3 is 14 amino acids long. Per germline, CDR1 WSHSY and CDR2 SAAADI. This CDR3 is CASGPSGGYNEQFF. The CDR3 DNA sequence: TGCGCCAGCGGTCCTAGCGGGGGGTACAATGAGCAGTTCTTC.

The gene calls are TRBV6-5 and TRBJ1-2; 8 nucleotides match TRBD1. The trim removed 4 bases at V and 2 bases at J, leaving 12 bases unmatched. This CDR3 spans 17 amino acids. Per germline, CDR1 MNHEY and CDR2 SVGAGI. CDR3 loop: CASSSPWTGSTNYGYTF. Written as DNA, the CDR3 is TGTGCCAGCAGTTCACCATGGACAGGGTCTACAAACTATGGCTACACCTTC.

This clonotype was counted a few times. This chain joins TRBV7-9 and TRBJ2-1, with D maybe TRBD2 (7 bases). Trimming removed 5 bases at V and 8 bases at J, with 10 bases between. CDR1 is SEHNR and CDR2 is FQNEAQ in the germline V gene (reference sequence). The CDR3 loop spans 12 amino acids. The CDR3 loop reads CASSGGGHEQFF. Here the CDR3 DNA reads TGTGCCAGCAGCGGGGGGGGCCATGAGCAGTTCTTC.

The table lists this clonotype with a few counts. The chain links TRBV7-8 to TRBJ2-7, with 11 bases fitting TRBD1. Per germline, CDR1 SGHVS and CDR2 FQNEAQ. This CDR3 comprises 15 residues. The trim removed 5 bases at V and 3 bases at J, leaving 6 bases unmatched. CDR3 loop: CASSGRGQGDYEQYF. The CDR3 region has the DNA TGTGCCAGCAGCGGAAGGGGACAGGGGGACTACGAGCAGTACTTC.

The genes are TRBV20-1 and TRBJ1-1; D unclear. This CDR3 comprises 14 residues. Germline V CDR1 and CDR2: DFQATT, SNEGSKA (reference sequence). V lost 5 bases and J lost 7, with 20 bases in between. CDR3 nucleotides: TGCAGTGCTCTCCCTCGGGGTTGGGGAGTTGAAGCTTTCTTT. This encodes CSALPRGWGVEAFF.

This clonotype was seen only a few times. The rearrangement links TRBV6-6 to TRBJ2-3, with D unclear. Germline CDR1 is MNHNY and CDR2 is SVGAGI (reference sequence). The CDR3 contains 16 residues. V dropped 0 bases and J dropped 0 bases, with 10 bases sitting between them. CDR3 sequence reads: CASSYSREASTDTQYF. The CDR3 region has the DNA TGTGCCAGCAGTTACTCGAGAGAGGCTAGCACAGATACGCAGTATTTT.

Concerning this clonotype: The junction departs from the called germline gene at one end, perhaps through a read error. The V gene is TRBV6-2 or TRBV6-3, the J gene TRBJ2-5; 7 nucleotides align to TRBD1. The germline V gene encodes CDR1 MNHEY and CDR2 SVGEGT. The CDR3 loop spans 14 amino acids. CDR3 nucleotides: TGTGCCAGCAGTACCCGGACAGGACCCAAGACCAAGTACTTC. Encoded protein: CASSTRTGPKTKYF.

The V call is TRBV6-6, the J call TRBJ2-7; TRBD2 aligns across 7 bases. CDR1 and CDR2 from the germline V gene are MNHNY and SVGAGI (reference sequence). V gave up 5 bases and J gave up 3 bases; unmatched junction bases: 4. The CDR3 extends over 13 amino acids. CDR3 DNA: TGTGCCAGCAGTACTCGGGGGGACTACGAGCAGTACTTC. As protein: CASSTRGDYEQYF.

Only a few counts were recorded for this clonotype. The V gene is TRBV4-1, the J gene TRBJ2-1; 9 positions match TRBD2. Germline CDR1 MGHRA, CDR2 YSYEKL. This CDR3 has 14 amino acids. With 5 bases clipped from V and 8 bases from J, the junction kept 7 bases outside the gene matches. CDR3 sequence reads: CASSVASGVHEQFF. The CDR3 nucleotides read TGCGCCAGCAGCGTGGCTAGCGGGGTCCATGAGCAGTTCTTC.

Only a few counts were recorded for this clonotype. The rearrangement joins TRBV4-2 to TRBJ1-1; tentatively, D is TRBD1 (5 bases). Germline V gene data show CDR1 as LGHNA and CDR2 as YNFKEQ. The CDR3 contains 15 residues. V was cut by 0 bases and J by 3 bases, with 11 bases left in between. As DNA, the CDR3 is TGTGCCAGCAGCCAAGATAAAACAGGAGACACTGAAGCTTTCTTT. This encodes CASSQDKTGDTEAFF.

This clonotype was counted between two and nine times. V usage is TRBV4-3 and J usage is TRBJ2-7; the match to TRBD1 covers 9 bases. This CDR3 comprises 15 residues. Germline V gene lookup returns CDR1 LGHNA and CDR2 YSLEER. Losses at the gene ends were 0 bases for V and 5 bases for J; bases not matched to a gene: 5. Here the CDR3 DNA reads TGCGCCAGCAGCCAAGATATGGGACAGGGACACGAGCAGTACGTC. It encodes CASSQDMGQGHEQYV.

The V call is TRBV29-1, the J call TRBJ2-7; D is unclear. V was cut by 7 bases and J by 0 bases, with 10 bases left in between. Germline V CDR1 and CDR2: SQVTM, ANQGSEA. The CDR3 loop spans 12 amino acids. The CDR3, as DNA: TGCAGCGCCGCTCGGAGCTCCTACGAGCAGTACTTC. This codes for CSAARSSYEQYF.

The CDR3 DNA is TGTGCCACCAGTGATTCCAACCAAGAGACCCAGTACTTC. Protein product: CATSDSNQETQYF. J is TRBJ2-5 and V is TRBV24-1; D is undetermined. Trimming took 2 bases from V and 0 from J, leaving 3 bases between them. CDR3 length: 13 amino acids. In germline, CDR1 is KGHDR, CDR2 SFDVKD.

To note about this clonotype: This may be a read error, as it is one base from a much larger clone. CDR3 nucleotides: TGTGCCAGCAGACACGACACCCACAATGAGCAGTTCTTC. This translates into CASRHDTHNEQFF. This chain joins TRBV11-2 and TRBJ2-1; no firm D call. The ends were cut back, 6 bases at V and 5 bases at J, with 11 bases in the middle. The germline V gene has CDR1 SGHAT and CDR2 FQNNGV. The CDR3 runs to 13 residues.

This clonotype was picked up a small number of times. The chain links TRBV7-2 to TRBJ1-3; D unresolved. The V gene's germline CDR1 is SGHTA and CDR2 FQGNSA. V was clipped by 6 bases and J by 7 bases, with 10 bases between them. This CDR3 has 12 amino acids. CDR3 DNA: TGTGCCAGCAGGGGGTGGGATAACACCATATATTTT. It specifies CASRGWDNTIYF.

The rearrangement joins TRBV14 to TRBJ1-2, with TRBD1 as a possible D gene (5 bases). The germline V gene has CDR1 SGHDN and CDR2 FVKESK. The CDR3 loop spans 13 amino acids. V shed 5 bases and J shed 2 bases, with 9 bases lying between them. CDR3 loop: CASSSGGNYGYTF. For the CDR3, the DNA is TGTGCCAGCAGCTCGGGGGGAAACTATGGCTACACCTTC.

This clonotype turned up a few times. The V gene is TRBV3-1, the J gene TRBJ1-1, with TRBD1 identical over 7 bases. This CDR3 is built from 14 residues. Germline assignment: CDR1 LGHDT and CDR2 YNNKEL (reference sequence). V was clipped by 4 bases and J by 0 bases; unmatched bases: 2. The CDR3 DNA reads TGTGCCAGCAGCCGACAGGGAATGAACACTGAAGCTTTCTTT. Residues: CASSRQGMNTEAFF.

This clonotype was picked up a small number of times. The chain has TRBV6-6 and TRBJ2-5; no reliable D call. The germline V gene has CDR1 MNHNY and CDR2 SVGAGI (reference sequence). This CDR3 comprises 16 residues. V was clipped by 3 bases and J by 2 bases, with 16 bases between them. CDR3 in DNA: TGTGCCAGCAGTTATAGCCCGAAGTTACCACAAGAGACCCAGTACTTC. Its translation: CASSYSPKLPQETQYF.